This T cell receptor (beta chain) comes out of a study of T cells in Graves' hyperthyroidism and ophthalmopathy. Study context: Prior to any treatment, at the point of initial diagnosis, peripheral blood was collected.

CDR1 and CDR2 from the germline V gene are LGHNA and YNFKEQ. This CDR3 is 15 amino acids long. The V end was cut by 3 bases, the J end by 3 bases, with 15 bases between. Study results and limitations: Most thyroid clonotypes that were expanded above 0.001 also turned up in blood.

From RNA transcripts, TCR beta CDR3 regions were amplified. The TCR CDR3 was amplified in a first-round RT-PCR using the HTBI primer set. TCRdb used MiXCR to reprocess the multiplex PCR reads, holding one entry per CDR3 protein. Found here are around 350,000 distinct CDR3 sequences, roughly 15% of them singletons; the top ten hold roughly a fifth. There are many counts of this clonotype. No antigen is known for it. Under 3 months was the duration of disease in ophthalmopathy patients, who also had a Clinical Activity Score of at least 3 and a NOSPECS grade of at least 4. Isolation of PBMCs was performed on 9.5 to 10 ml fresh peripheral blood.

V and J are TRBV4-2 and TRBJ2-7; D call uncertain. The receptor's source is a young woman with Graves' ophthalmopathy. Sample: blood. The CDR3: CASSQEQTHNYEQYF. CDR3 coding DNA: TGTGCCAGCAGCCAGGAACAGACACACAACTACGAGCAGTACTTC.